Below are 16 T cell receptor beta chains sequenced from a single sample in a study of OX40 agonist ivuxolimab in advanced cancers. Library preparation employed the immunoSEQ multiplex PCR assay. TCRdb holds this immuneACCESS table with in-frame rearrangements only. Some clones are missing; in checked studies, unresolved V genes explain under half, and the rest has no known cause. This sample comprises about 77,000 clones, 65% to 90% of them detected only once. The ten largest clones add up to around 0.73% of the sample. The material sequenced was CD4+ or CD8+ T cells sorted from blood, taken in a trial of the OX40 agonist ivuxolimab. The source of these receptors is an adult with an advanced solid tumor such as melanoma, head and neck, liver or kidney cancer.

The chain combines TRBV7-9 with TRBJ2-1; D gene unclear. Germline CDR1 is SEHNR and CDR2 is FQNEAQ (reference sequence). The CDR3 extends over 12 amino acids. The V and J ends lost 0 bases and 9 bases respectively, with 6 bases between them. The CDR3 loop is CASSLAPSEQFF. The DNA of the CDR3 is TGTGCCAGCAGCTTAGCCCCCAGTGAGCAGTTCTTC.

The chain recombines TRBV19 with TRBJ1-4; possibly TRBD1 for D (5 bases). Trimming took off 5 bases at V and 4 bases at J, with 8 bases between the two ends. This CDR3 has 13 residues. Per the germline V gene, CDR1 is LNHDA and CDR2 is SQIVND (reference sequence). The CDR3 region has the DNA TGTGCCAGTAGTCGACAGTTTAATGAAAAACTGTTTTTT. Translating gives CASSRQFNEKLFF.

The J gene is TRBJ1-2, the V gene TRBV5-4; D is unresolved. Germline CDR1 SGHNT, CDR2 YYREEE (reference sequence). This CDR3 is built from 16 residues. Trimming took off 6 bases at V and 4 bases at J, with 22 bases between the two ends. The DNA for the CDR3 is TGTGCCAGCACCACCATACCCACACCCGTGGGCTATGGCTACACCTTC. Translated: CASTTIPTPVGYGYTF.

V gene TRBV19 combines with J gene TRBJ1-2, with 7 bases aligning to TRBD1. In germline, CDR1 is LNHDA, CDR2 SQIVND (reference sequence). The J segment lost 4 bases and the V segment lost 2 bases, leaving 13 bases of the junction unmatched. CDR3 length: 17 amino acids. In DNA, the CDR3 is TGTGCCAGTAGTATATCCGGGACAGAGTTCCTTTTCTATGGCTACACCTTC. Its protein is CASSISGTEFLFYGYTF. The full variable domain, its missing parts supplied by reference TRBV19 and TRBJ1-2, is DGGITQSPKYLFRKEGQNVTLSCEQNLNHDAMYWYRQDPGQGLRLIYYSQIVNDFQKGDIAEGYSVSREKKESFPLTVTSAQKNPTAFYLCASSISGTEFLFYGYTFGSGTRLTVV.

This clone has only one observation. The CDR3 DNA reads TGTGCCAGCAGTCGGTCAAGACAGGGAGGTGAAAAACTGTTTTTT. This encodes CASSRSRQGGEKLFF. The gene calls are TRBV6-5 and TRBJ1-4, with 7 nucleotides matching TRBD1. The junction had 10 bases not matched to a gene; V was cut back by 5 bases and J by 7 bases. Germline CDR1 MNHEY, CDR2 SVGAGI. This CDR3 spans 15 amino acids.

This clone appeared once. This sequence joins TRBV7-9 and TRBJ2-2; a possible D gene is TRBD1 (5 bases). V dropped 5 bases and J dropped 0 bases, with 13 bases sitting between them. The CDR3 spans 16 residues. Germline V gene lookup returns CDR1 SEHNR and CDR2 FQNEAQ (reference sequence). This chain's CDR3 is CASSGKGPANTGELFF. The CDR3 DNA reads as TGTGCCAGCAGCGGGAAGGGGCCAGCGAACACCGGGGAGCTGTTTTTT. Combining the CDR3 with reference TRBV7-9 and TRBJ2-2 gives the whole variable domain DTGVSQNPRHKITKRGQNVTFRCDPISEHNRLYWYRQTLGQGPEFLTYFQNEAQLEKSRLLSDRFSAERPKGSFSTLEIQRTEQGDSAMYLCASSGKGPANTGELFFGEGSRLTVL.

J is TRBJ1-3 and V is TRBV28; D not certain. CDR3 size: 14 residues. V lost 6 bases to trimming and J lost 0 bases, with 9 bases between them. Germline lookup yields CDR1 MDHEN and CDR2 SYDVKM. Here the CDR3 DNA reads TGTGCCAGCAGACCGGACCTCTCTGGAAACACCATATATTTT. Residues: CASRPDLSGNTIYF. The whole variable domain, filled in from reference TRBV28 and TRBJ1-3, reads DVKVTQSSRYLVKRTGEKVFLECVQDMDHENMFWYRQDPGLGLRLIYFSYDVKMKEKGDIPEGYSVSREKKERFSLILESASTNQTSMYLCASRPDLSGNTIYFGEGSWLTVV.

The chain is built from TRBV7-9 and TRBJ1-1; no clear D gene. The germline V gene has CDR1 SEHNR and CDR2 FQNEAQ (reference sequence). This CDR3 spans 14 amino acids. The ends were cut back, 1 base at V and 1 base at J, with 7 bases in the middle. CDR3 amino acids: CASSLVSPNTEAFF. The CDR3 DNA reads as TGTGCCAGCAGCTTAGTCTCCCCGAACACTGAAGCTTTCTTT.

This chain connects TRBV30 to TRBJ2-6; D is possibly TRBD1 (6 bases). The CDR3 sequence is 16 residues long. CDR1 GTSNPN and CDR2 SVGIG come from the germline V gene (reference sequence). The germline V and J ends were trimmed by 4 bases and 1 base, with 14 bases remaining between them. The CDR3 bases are TGTGCCTGGACCGTACAGGGTTTTTCTGGGGCCAACGTCCTGACTTTC. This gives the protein CAWTVQGFSGANVLTF.

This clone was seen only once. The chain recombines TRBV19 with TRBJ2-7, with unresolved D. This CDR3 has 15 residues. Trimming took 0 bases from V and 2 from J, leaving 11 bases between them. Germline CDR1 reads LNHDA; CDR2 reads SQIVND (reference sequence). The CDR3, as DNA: TGTGCCAGTAGTATAGATCTCCAGGCCCCCTACGAGCAGTACTTC. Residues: CASSIDLQAPYEQYF. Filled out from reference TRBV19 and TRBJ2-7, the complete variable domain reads DGGITQSPKYLFRKEGQNVTLSCEQNLNHDAMYWYRQDPGQGLRLIYYSQIVNDFQKGDIAEGYSVSREKKESFPLTVTSAQKNPTAFYLCASSIDLQAPYEQYFGPGTRLTVT.

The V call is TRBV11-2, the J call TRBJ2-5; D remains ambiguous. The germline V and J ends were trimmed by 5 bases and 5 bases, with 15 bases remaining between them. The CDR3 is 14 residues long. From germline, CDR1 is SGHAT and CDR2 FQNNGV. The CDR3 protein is CASSLYLTDETQYF. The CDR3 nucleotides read TGTGCCAGCAGCCTTTACCTTACCGACGAGACCCAGTACTTC.

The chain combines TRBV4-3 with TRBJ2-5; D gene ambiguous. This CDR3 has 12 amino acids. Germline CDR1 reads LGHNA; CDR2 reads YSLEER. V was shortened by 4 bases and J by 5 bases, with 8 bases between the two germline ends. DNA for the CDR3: TGCGCCAGCAGCCCCCCCCGGGAGACCCAGTACTTC. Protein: CASSPPRETQYF.

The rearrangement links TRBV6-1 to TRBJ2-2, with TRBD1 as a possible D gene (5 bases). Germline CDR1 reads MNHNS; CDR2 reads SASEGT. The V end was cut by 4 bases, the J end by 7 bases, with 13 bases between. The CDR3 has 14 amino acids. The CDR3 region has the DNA TGTGCCAGCAGTGGCCTTATAGGGGTCGGGGAGCTGTTTTTT. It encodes CASSGLIGVGELFF.

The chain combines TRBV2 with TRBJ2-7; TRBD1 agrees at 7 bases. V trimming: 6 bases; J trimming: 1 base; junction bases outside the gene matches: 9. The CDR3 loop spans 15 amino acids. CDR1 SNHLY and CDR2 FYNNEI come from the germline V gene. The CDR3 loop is CASSGAGTASYEQYF. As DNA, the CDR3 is TGTGCCAGCAGCGGAGCCGGGACAGCTTCCTACGAGCAGTACTTC.

The CDR3 DNA sequence: TGTGCCAGCAGCTTCTTACAGGGGAGTGACACCGGGGAGCTGTTTTTT. Residues: CASSFLQGSDTGELFF. The J gene is TRBJ2-2, the V gene TRBV7-3; 7 positions agree with TRBD1. Germline loops: CDR1 SGHTA, CDR2 FQGTGA. Trimming removed 3 bases from V and 3 bases from J; junction bases left unmatched: 7. CDR3 length equals 16 residues. Together with reference TRBV7-3 and TRBJ2-2, the CDR3 gives the full variable domain: GAGVSQTPSNKVTEKGKYVELRCDPISGHTALYWYRQSLGQGPEFLIYFQGTGAADDSGLPNDRFFAVRPEGSVSTLKIQRTERGDSAVYLCASSFLQGSDTGELFFGEGSRLTVL.

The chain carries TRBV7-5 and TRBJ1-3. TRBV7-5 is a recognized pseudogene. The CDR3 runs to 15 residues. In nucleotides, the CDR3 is TGTGCCAGAAGCCCAGCGGGATTGGCTGGAAACACCATATATTTT. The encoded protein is CARSPAGLAGNTIYF.